This TCR beta chain comes out of a study of identical twins. The V gene's germline CDR1 is SQVTM and CDR2 ANQGSEA. This CDR3 spans 14 amino acids. Trimming pared 5 bases from V and 3 bases from J, leaving 16 bases between. General observations from the study: Without tracking the same donors, conclusions rested on cross-sectional statistical analysis.

A single record per CDR3 protein comes from TCRdb applying MiXCR to the 5' RACE reads. In the table there are about 530,000 distinct CDR3 sequences, about a fifth of which are singletons. Everyone who gave samples was a healthy Caucasian. This clonotype was picked up a small number of times. Its matching antigen is unknown. This same sample was also part of a study on yellow fever vaccine responses in identical twins.

J is TRBJ1-1 and V is TRBV29-1; maybe TRBD1 (5 bases). This clonotype was sampled from a woman aged 18-30 years in good health. Sequences were obtained from CD4+ T cells sorted from blood. CDR3 loop: CSVNGGGVYTEAFF. In nucleotides, the CDR3 is TGCAGCGTTAACGGGGGTGGGGTGTACACTGAAGCTTTCTTT.